One T cell receptor (beta chain) is described in this entry. No antigen is known for it. The sample comes from a study of cytomegalovirus exposure and HLA in healthy donors. Turning to the study itself: Clustering assigned 70% to 90% of the approximately 390 genotyped donors to the Caucasian-associated ancestry cluster.

Germline V CDR1 and CDR2: KGHSH, LQKENI. Trimming stripped 5 bases from V and 8 bases from J, with 12 bases between. The length of the CDR3 is 12 residues. Study-wide results and limits: TCR association rates varied by HLA locus in a later analysis, with DRB1 highest and HLA-C lowest. The study flagged about 150 TCR beta chains as cytomegalovirus-associated. Relative to the approximately 700-donor mean, N-insertions were reportedly fewer in an Asian-associated ancestry cluster in a later analysis.

Primers: 60 Vbeta forward and 13 Jbeta reverse. TCRdb's table, derived via immunoSEQ multiplex PCR, lists solely in-frame clones and lacks some. Seen here are more than 80,000 clones, roughly 80% observed once, and the top ten hold 2% to 3%. The sample was PBMCs. The receptor's source is a man aged 40-49 years in good health and CMV-seronegative. The rearrangement joins TRBV18 to TRBJ1-2, with D tentatively TRBD1 (5 bases). CDR3 DNA sequence: TGTGCCAGCTCAGAGACAGAGGACGGCTACACCTTC. This gives the protein CASSETEDGYTF.